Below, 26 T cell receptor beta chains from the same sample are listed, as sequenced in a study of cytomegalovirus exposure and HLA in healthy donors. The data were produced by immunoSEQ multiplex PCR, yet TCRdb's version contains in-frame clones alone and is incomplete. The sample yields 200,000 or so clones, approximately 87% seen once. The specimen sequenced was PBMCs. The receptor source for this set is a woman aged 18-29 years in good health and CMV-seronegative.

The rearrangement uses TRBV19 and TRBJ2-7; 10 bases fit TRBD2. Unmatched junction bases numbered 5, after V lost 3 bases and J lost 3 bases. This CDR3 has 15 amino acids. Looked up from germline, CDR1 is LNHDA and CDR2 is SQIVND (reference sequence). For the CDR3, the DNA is TGTGCCAGTAGTATGTCGGCTAGCGGGAGCTACGAGCAGTACTTC. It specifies CASSMSASGSYEQYF.

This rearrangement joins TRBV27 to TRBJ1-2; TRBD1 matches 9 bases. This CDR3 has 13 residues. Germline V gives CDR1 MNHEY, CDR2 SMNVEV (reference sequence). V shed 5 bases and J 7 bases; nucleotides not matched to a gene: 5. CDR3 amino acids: CASSTRTGAGYTF. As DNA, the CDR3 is TGTGCCAGCAGTACTCGGACAGGGGCTGGCTACACCTTC.

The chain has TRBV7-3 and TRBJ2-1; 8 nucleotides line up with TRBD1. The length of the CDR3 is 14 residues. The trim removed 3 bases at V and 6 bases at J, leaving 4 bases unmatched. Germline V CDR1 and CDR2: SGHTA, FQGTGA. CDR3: CASSLAGQANEQFF. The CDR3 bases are TGTGCCAGCAGCTTGGCGGGACAGGCCAATGAGCAGTTCTTC.

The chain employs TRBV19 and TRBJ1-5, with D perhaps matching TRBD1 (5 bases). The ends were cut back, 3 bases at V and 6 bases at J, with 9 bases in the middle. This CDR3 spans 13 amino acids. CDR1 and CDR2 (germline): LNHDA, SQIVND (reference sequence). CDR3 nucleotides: TGTGCCAGTAGTATCCTGCAGGGTCAGCCCCAGCATTTT. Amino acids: CASSILQGQPQHF. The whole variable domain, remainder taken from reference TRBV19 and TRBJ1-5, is DGGITQSPKYLFRKEGQNVTLSCEQNLNHDAMYWYRQDPGQGLRLIYYSQIVNDFQKGDIAEGYSVSREKKESFPLTVTSAQKNPTAFYLCASSILQGQPQHFGDGTRLSIL.

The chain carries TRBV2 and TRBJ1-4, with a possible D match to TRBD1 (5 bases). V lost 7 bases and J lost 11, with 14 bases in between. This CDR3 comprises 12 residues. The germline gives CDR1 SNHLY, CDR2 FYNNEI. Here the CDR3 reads CASKRGTVKLFF. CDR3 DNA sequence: TGTGCCAGCAAGAGGGGCACGGTGAAACTGTTTTTT.

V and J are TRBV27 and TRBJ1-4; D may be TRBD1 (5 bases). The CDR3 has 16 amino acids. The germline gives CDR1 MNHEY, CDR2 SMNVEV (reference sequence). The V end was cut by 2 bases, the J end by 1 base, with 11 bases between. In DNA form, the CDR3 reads TGTGCCAGCAGTTTAGGGTGGGGGGGAACTAATGAAAAACTGTTTTTT. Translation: CASSLGWGGTNEKLFF. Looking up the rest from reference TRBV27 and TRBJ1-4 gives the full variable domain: EAQVTQNPRYLITVTGKKLTVTCSQNMNHEYMSWYRQDPGLGLRQIYYSMNVEVTDKGDVPEGYKVSRKEKRNFPLILESPSPNQTSLYFCASSLGWGGTNEKLFFGSGTQLSVL.

CDR3 sequence (DNA): TGTGCCAGCAGTGCTCTCGGGTCTTATAGTAATTCACCCCTCCACTTT. Its protein product is CASSALGSYSNSPLHF. The J gene is TRBJ1-6, the V gene TRBV2; D not certain. CDR1 SNHLY and CDR2 FYNNEI come from the germline V gene. CDR3 length: 16 residues. Trimming removed 4 bases at V and 6 bases at J, with 16 bases between. The full variable domain, rest sourced from reference TRBV2 and TRBJ1-6, is EPEVTQTPSHQVTQMGQEVILRCVPISNHLYFYWYRQILGQKVEFLVSFYNNEISEKSEIFDDQFSVERPDGSNFTLKIRSTKLEDSAMYFCASSALGSYSNSPLHFGNGTRLTVT.

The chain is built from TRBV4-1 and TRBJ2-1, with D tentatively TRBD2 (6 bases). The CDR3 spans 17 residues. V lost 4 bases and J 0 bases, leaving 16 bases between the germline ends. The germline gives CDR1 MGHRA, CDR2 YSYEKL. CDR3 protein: CASSLIPPGSSYNEQFF. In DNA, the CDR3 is TGCGCCAGCAGCCTAATACCGCCCGGGAGCTCCTACAATGAGCAGTTCTTC.

The CDR3, as DNA: TGTGCCAGCAGCTTAAGTGCTAGCGGGAGCGAGGTGCAGTACTTC. Translation: CASSLSASGSEVQYF. V usage is TRBV7-3 and J usage is TRBJ2-7; 10 positions agree with TRBD2. CDR1 and CDR2 (germline): SGHTA, FQGTGA. The CDR3 sequence is 15 residues long. V trimming: 1 base; J trimming: 9 bases; junction bases outside the gene matches: 9.

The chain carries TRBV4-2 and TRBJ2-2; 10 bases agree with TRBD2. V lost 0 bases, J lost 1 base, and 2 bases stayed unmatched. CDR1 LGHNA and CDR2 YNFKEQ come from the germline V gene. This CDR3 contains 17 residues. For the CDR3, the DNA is TGTGCCAGCAGCCAAGATTGGACTAGCGGGAACACCGGGGAGCTGTTTTTT. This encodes CASSQDWTSGNTGELFF.

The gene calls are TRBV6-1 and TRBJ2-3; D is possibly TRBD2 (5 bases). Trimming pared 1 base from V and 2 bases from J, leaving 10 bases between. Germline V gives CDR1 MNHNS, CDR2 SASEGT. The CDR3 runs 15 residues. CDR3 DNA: TGTGCCAGCAGTGAAGACGCGGGTTCCACAGATACGCAGTATTTT. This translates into CASSEDAGSTDTQYF.

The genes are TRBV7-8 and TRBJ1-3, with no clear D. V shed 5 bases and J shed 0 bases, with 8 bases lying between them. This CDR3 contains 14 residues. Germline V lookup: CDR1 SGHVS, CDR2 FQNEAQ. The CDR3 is CASSEGSSGNTIYF. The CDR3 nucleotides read TGTGCCAGCAGCGAAGGGAGCTCTGGAAACACCATATATTTT.

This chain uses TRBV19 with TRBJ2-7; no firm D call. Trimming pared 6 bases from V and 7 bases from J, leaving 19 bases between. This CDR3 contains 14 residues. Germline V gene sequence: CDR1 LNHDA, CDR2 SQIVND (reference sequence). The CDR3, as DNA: TGTGCCAGTAGACGAACGTTATCTAGTCTAGAGCAGTACTTC. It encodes CASRRTLSSLEQYF.

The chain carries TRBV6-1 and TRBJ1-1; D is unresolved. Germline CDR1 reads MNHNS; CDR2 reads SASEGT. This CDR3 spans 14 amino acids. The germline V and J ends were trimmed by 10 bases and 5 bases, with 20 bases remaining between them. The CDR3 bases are TGTGCCACGTTCCCGAGTGGATTGTGGACTGAAGCTTTCTTT. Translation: CATFPSGLWTEAFF.

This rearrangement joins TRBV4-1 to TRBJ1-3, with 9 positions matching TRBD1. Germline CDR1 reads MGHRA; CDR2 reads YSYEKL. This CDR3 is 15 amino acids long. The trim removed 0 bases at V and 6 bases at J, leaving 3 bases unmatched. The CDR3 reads CASSQEGQGKNTIYF. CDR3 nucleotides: TGCGCCAGCAGCCAAGAGGGACAGGGTAAAAACACCATATATTTT.

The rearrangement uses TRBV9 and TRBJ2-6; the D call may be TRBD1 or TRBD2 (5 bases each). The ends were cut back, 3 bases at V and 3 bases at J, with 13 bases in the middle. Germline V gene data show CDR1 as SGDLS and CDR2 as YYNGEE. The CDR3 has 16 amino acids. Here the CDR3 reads CASSGGLNIGANVLTF. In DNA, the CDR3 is TGTGCCAGCAGCGGGGGGTTAAATATTGGGGCCAACGTCCTGACTTTC.

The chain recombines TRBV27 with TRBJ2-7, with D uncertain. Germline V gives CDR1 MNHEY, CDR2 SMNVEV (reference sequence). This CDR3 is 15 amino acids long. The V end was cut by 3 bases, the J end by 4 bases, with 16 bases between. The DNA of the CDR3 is TGTGCCAGCAGTTTCGCACCTGGAACGCAATACGAGCAGTACTTC. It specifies CASSFAPGTQYEQYF.

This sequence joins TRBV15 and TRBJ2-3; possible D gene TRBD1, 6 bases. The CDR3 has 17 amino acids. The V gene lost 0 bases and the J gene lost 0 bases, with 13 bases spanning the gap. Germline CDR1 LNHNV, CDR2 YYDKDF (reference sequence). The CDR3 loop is CATSRDWDTDSTDTQYF. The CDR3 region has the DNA TGTGCCACCAGCAGAGATTGGGACACCGATAGCACAGATACGCAGTATTTT.

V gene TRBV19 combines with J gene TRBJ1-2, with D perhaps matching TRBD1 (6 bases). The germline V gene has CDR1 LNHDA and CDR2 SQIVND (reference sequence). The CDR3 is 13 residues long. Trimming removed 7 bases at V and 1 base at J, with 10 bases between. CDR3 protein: CASTGQLNYGYTF. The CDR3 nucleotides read TGTGCCAGTACTGGACAGCTTAACTATGGCTACACCTTC. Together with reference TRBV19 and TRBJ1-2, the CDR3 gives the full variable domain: DGGITQSPKYLFRKEGQNVTLSCEQNLNHDAMYWYRQDPGQGLRLIYYSQIVNDFQKGDIAEGYSVSREKKESFPLTVTSAQKNPTAFYLCASTGQLNYGYTFGSGTRLTVV.

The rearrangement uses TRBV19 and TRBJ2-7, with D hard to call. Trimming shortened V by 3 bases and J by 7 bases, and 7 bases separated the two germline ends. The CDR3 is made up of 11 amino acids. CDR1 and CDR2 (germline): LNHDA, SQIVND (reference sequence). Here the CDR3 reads CASSILGEQYF. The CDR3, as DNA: TGTGCCAGTAGTATTTTAGGGGAGCAGTACTTC.

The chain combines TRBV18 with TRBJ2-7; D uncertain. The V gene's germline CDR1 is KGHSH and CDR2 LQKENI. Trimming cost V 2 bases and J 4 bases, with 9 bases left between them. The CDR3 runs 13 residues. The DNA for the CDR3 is TGTGCCAGCTCACCAAGTTTCCCGTACGAGCAGTACTTC. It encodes CASSPSFPYEQYF.

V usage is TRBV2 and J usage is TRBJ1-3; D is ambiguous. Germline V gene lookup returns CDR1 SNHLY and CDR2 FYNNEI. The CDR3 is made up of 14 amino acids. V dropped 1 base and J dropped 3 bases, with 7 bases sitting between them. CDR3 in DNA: TGTGCCAGCAGTGAAGAGGGTTATGGAAACACCATATATTTT. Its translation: CASSEEGYGNTIYF.

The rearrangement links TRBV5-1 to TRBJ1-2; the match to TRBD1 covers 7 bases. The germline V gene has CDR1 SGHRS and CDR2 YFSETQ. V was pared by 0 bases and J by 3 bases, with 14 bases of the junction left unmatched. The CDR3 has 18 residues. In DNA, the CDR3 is TGCGCCAGCAGCTTGGCGGGCAGGGGGATGACAATGGACTATGGCTACACCTTC. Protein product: CASSLAGRGMTMDYGYTF.

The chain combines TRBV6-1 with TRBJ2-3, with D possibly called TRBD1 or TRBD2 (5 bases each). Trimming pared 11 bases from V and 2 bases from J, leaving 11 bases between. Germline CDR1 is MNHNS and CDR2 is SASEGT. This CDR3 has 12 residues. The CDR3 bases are TGTGCCGGGGGAGTTAACACAGATACGCAGTATTTT. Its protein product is CAGGVNTDTQYF.

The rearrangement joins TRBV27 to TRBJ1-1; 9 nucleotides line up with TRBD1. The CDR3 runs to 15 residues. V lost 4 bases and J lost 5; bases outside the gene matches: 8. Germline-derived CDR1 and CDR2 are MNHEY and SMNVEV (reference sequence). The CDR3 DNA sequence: TGTGCCAGCAGTTCCTACACAGGGGGCAGGACTGAAGCTTTCTTT. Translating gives CASSSYTGGRTEAFF.

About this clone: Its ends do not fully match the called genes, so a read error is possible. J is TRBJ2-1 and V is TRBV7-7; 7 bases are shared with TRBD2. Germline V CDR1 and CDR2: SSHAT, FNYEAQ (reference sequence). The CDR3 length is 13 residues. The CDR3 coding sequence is TGTGCTAGCAGCCGGGGGGAGGCGGGCGAGCAGTTCTTC. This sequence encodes CASSRGEAGEQFF.